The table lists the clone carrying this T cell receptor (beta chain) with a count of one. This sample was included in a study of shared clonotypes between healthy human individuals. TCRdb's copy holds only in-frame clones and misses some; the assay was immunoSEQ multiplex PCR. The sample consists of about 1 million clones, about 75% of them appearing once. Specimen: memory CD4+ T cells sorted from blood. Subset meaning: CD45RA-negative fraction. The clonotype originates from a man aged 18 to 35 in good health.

DNA for the CDR3: TGTGCCAGTAGTGATAGCGGGAGGGCTCTTGTGAATTACAATGAGCAGTTCTTC. Its translation: CASSDSGRALVNYNEQFF. The chain employs TRBV19 and TRBJ2-1, with 11 bases fitting TRBD2. V lost 5 bases and J lost 4; bases outside the gene matches: 13. This CDR3 contains 18 residues. In germline, CDR1 is LNHDA, CDR2 SQIVND (reference sequence). The variable domain in full, with the rest retrieved from reference TRBV19 and TRBJ2-1, is DGGITQSPKYLFRKEGQNVTLSCEQNLNHDAMYWYRQDPGQGLRLIYYSQIVNDFQKGDIAEGYSVSREKKESFPLTVTSAQKNPTAFYLCASSDSGRALVNYNEQFFGPGTRLTVL.